This TCR beta chain is from a study of graft-versus-host responses after intestinal transplantation. CDR1 is MDHEN and CDR2 is SYDVKM in the germline V gene. The CDR3 runs to 14 residues. Assay used: immunoSEQ multiplex PCR; TCRdb lists only in-frame clones, some missing. The repertoire holds approximately 89,000 clones, with just under 95% as singletons. Regarding this clone: Antigen: not known.

The receptor's source is a human donor who was the organ donor for an intestinal transplant. This sequence joins TRBV28 and TRBJ2-5, with a weak D call TRBD2 (5 bases). With the DNA end fitting TRBJ2-7 better, the J assignment may be wrong. The sample in question was unstimulated CD8+ T cells sorted from spleen or lymph node cells, obtained before transplant. Written as DNA, the CDR3 is TGTGCCAGCAGTTTAACTAGGTTCCCCTACGAGCAGTACTTC. Translated, it gives CASSLTRFPYEQYF.